Shown below are 16 T cell receptor beta chains from a single sample sequenced in a study of blood T cell repertoires in COVID-19. Assay: immunoSEQ multiplex PCR; the TCRdb copy retains only in-frame clones and omits some. The table has under 150,000 clones, less than 80% seen once. The sample consisted of peripheral blood. These receptors were collected from a man aged 55 to 70 with acute or convalescent COVID-19.

The chain combines TRBV19 with TRBJ1-5, with 8 bases identical to TRBD1. This CDR3 region has 14 residues. Germline assignment: CDR1 LNHDA and CDR2 SQIVND (reference sequence). V gave up 5 bases and J gave up 5 bases; unmatched junction bases: 5. CDR3 protein: CASSGQGGYQPQHF. Here the CDR3 DNA reads TGTGCCAGTAGTGGACAGGGTGGTTATCAGCCCCAGCATTTT.

The chain links TRBV27 to TRBJ1-5; TRBD1 aligns across 7 bases. The germline V gene encodes CDR1 MNHEY and CDR2 SMNVEV (reference sequence). J lost 6 bases, V lost 3 bases, and 11 bases had no gene match. The CDR3 has 16 residues. CDR3 coding DNA: TGTGCCAGCAGTTTCCACTCGACAGGGAGGCCTCAGCCCCAGCATTTT. Translated: CASSFHSTGRPQPQHF.

The V call is TRBV5-4, the J call TRBJ2-3; the D is unclear. Germline loops: CDR1 SGHNT, CDR2 YYREEE (reference sequence). CDR3 length: 13 residues. Trimming took off 0 bases at V and 7 bases at J, with 9 bases between the two ends. CDR3 protein: CASSLVDTNTQYF. DNA for the CDR3: TGTGCCAGCAGCTTGGTCGACACCAATACGCAGTATTTT.

The genes are TRBV7-2 and TRBJ2-5; tentative D call: TRBD1 (5 bases). CDR1 and CDR2 from the germline V gene are SGHTA and FQGNSA. The CDR3 covers 13 residues. Between the trimmed V and J ends, which lost 6 bases and 1 base, there was a span of 9 bases. The CDR3 loop is CASSRQPQETQYF. CDR3 sequence (DNA): TGTGCCAGCAGTCGACAGCCCCAAGAGACCCAGTACTTC. Full variable domain (remainder filled in from reference TRBV7-2 and TRBJ2-5): GAGVSQSPSNKVTEKGKDVELRCDPISGHTALYWYRQSLGQGLEFLIYFQGNSAPDKSGLPSDRFSAERTGGSVSTLTIQRTQQEDSAVYLCASSRQPQETQYFGPGTRLLVL.

The sample holds one count of this clone. V and J are TRBV11-2 and TRBJ2-3, with 7 bases aligning to TRBD2. Unmatched junction bases numbered 6, after V lost 0 bases and J lost 6 bases. Germline lookup yields CDR1 SGHAT and CDR2 FQNNGV. The CDR3 runs to 15 residues. The CDR3 nucleotides read TGTGCCAGCAGCTTAGATGGCGGGAGTCAGGATACGCAGTATTTT. This translates into CASSLDGGSQDTQYF.

The chain couples TRBV12-3 or TRBV12-4 to TRBJ1-5; D is ambiguous. The CDR3 is 12 residues long. Trimming cost V 6 bases and J 9 bases, with 12 bases left between them. This CDR3 reads CASRNGGRPQHF. CDR3 bases: TGTGCCAGCAGAAATGGTGGGCGGCCCCAGCATTTT.

A few counts support this clone. V usage is TRBV30 and J usage is TRBJ1-5, with 7 bases fitting TRBD1. After removal of 2 bases from V and 3 bases from J, the junction contained 7 bases not matched to a gene. The CDR3 contains 15 residues. The germline V gene encodes CDR1 GTSNPN and CDR2 SVGIG (reference sequence). The CDR3 DNA follows: TGTGCCTGGAGTAAACAGGGGAGCCCCAATCAGCCCCAGCATTTT. Protein sequence: CAWSKQGSPNQPQHF.

J is TRBJ2-1 and V is TRBV6-5, with 11 nucleotides matching TRBD2. The CDR3 runs 15 residues. V lost 6 bases and J lost 7; bases outside the gene matches: 8. Germline V gene data show CDR1 as MNHEY and CDR2 as SVGAGI. CDR3 region: CASRTGTSGNNEQFF. In DNA form, the CDR3 reads TGTGCCAGCAGGACCGGGACTAGCGGCAATAATGAGCAGTTCTTC.

This clone was counted between two and nine times. The genes are TRBV27 and TRBJ1-1; 7 nucleotides match TRBD1. The CDR3 extends over 17 amino acids. Germline trimming cut 2 bases from V and 4 bases from J; bases unmatched to any gene: 13. Germline lookup yields CDR1 MNHEY and CDR2 SMNVEV (reference sequence). CDR3 nucleotide sequence: TGTGCCAGCAGTTTACTGGACAGGCCGTTACTTGGCACTGAAGCTTTCTTT. Its protein is CASSLLDRPLLGTEAFF.

CDR3 region: CASGQGTRIETQYF. The DNA of the CDR3 is TGTGCCAGCGGACAGGGGACTAGGATAGAGACCCAGTACTTC. The chain uses TRBV5-4 and TRBJ2-5; weak D call: TRBD1 (9 bases). This CDR3 is 14 amino acids long. V was pared by 7 bases and J by 4 bases, with 17 bases between. The V gene's germline CDR1 is SGHNT and CDR2 YYREEE (reference sequence).

This clone was counted a few times. V and J are TRBV29-1 and TRBJ1-1; unclear D gene. The CDR3 has 10 residues. Trimming removed 4 bases at V and 5 bases at J, with 5 bases between. Germline CDR1 and CDR2: SQVTM and ANQGSEA. The chain's CDR3 is CSVGGTEAFF. CDR3 nucleotide sequence: TGCAGCGTTGGAGGGACTGAAGCTTTCTTT. Combining the CDR3 with reference TRBV29-1 and TRBJ1-1 gives the whole variable domain SAVISQKPSRDICQRGTSLTIQCQVDSQVTMMFWYRQQPGQSLTLIATANQGSEATYESGFVIDKFPISRPNLTFSTLTVSNMSPEDSSIYLCSVGGTEAFFGQGTRLTVV.

This chain uses TRBV6-6 with TRBJ2-7, with TRBD2 identical over 11 bases. Losses at the gene ends were 10 bases for V and 2 bases for J; bases not matched to a gene: 4. CDR1 MNHNY and CDR2 SVGAGI come from the germline V gene (reference sequence). This CDR3 has 13 residues. The CDR3 loop reads CATGLAGTYEQYF. DNA of the CDR3: TGTGCCACCGGACTAGCGGGCACCTACGAGCAGTACTTC.

The V and J genes are TRBV28 and TRBJ1-6; a weak D match, TRBD1 (5 bases). Looked up from germline, CDR1 is MDHEN and CDR2 is SYDVKM. V was shortened by 8 bases and J by 10 bases, with 18 bases between the two germline ends. This CDR3 contains 14 residues. CDR3 sequence: CASSDGAGQSPLHF. The CDR3 bases are TGTGCCAGCTCCGATGGCGCAGGGCAATCACCCCTCCACTTT.

This sequence joins TRBV6-5 and TRBJ2-5; D possibly corresponds to TRBD1 (5 bases). With 2 bases removed from V and 5 bases from J, the gap between germline ends came to 9 bases. The CDR3 covers 13 residues. The germline V gene has CDR1 MNHEY and CDR2 SVGAGI. As DNA, the CDR3 is TGTGCCAGCAGTTACAGGGGTCGGGAGACCCAGTACTTC. Translating gives CASSYRGRETQYF.

The V gene is TRBV28, the J gene TRBJ1-5, with no clear D. Germline-derived CDR1 and CDR2 are MDHEN and SYDVKM. The V end lost 10 bases, the J end lost 5 bases, and 9 bases lay between the germline ends. The CDR3 contains 11 residues. The chain's CDR3 is CATGSDQPQHF. The DNA for the CDR3 is TGTGCCACCGGGTCAGATCAGCCCCAGCATTTT.

The CDR3 nucleotides are TGCGCCAGCAGCCCAGGCGCGACTGTAGCGGTTGAGACCCAGTACTTC. Its translation is CASSPGATVAVETQYF. The gene calls are TRBV5-1 and TRBJ2-5; tentative D call: TRBD2 (6 bases). The CDR3 totals 16 residues. Trimming stripped 4 bases from V and 5 bases from J, with 21 bases between. Per germline, CDR1 SGHRS and CDR2 YFSETQ.